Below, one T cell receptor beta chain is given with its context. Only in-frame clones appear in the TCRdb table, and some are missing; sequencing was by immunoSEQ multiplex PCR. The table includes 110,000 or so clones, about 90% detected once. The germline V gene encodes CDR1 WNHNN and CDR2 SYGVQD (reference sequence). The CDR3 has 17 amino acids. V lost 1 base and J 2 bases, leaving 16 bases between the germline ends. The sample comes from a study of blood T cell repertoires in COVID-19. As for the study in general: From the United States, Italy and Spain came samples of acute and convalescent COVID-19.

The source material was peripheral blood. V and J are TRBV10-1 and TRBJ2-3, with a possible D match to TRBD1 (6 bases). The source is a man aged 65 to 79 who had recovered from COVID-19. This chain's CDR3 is CASSEWSGERATDTQYF. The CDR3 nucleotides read TGCGCCAGCAGTGAGTGGTCAGGGGAGAGGGCCACAGATACGCAGTATTTT.